This T cell receptor (beta chain) originates from a study of T cells in Graves' hyperthyroidism and ophthalmopathy. This clonotype was observed a handful of times. Its antigen is undetermined. Whole-study results and caveats: The model's output predicted ophthalmopathy at a median of about 5.9 months prior to onset.

Germline lookup yields CDR1 MNHNS and CDR2 SASEGT. V was clipped by 6 bases and J by 4 bases; unmatched bases: 6. The CDR3 runs 14 residues. With a duration under 2 months, the hyperthyroidism was newly diagnosed in patients aged 18 to 65. Diagnoses rested on clinical symptoms, serum thyroxine and TRAb, thyroid ultrasound and orbital computed tomography. TCR beta CDR3 region amplification was performed from RNA transcripts. A first-round RT-PCR of the TCR CDR3 used the HTBI primer set. TCRdb used MiXCR to reprocess the multiplex PCR reads, holding one entry per CDR3 protein. The sample shows about 210,000 distinct CDR3 sequences, roughly 18% of them seen only once.

This TCR came from a man aged 50 to 60 with Graves' hyperthyroidism. The chain uses TRBV6-1 and TRBJ1-5, with 7 bases that match TRBD1. Material: blood. For the CDR3, the DNA is TGTGCCAGCAGGCCCGGGACAGATAATCAGCCCCAGCATTTT. The encoded protein is CASRPGTDNQPQHF.